This T cell receptor beta chain comes out of a study of shared clonotypes between healthy human individuals. Overall study: Every donor yielded three CD4 naive, three CD4 memory, two CD8 naive and one CD8 memory plate.

Sequencing used immunoSEQ multiplex PCR; TCRdb keeps in-frame clones, though not all of them. The sample holds some 2,000,000 clones, roughly 96% seen once. Germline lookup yields CDR1 MGHDK and CDR2 SYGVNS. The CDR3 is 14 residues long. V was pared by 5 bases and J by 9 bases, with 14 bases between. To note about this clone: Antigen unknown.

Investigators divided CD4+ cells into CD45RA+ naive and CD45RA-negative memory subsets. Study outcomes and limitations: Non-shared clonotypes were found to have lower generation probabilities than the clonotypes that were shared by all four of the sorted-subset donors.

The chain combines TRBV25-1 with TRBJ1-6; the D gene is possibly TRBD1 (5 bases). The specimen was naive CD4+ T cells sorted from blood. Specified subset: CD45RA+ positively selected. This receptor was identified in a man aged 18 to 35 in good health. CDR3 residues: CASSTGAGFSPLHF. CDR3 DNA: TGTGCCAGCAGTACTGGAGCAGGGTTTTCACCCCTCCACTTT.